Sequencing of this T cell receptor beta chain was carried out in a study of T cell responses to AZD1222 COVID-19 vaccine. About the research overall: Second-dose intervals of approximately 4 or approximately 12 weeks were pooled.

Study results and limitations: CD4 TCRs covered the whole spike, strongest at regions 160-218 and 743-854. Reportedly, close to half of spike-specific TCRs are directed against unmutated variant regions.

This CDR3 is built from 21 residues. V lost 4 bases to trimming and J lost 0 bases, with 30 bases between them. Germline CDR1 is SNHLY and CDR2 is FYNNEI. TCRdb keeps only in-frame clones here, not all; method: immunoSEQ multiplex PCR. Of some 60,000 clones listed, about 79% are singletons. Turning to this clone: Its antigen is not known.

The clonotype was recovered from an adult in good health. Sample: peripheral blood, taken on day 0 of AZD1222 vaccination. The chain is built from TRBV2 and TRBJ1-2; D is possibly TRBD1 (6 bases). CDR3 loop: CASSASGMAWTSGVPNYGYTF. Here the CDR3 DNA reads TGTGCCAGCAGTGCCTCGGGAATGGCTTGGACCTCAGGGGTCCCTAACTATGGCTACACCTTC.